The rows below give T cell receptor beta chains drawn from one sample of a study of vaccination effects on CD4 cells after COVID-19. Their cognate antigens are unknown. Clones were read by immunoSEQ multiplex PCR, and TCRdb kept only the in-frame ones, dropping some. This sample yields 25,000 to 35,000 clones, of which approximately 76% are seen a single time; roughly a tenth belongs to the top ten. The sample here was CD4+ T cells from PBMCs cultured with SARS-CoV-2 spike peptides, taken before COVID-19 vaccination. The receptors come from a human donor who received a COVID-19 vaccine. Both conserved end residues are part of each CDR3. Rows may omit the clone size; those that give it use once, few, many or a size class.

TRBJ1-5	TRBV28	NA	CASSNSPMNQPQHF
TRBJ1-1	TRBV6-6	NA	CASSFREDTEAFF
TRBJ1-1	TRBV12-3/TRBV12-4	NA	CASTRRGRTEAFF
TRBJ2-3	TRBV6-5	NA	CASSYGVGIDTQYF
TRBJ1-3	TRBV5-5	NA	CASSLGRDGNTIYF
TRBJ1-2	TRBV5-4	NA	CASSSTGTGLNLGGYTF
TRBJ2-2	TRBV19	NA	CASKTLLGYAGELFF
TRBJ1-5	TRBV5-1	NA	CASRQDLPHASNQPQHF
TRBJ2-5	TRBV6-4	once	CASSELGGGETQYF
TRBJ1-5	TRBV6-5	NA	CASSYQRDQPQHF
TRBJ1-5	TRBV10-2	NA	CATMSGTGNQPQHF
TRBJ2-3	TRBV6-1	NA	CASSASWTSGIEQGTQYF
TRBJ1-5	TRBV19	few	CASSSGGLGNQPQHF
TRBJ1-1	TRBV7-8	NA	CASTPRRAQLAFF
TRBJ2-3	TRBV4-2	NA	CASSQDQGRGADTQYF
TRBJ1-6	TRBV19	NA	CASSQGSYNSPLHF
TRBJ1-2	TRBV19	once	CASSGTGRYGYTF
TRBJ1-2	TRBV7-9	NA	CASSLELRRGLNYGYTF
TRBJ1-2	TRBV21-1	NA	CGVVDRGHLSGGYTF
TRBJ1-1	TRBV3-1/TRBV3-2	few	CASSQGTRWGAGGLDTEAFF
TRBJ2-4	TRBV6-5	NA	CAAGVDETIQYF
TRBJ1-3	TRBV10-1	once	CASSSPSSGNTIYF
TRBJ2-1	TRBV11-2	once	CASSLQGSPFF
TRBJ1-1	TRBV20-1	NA	CSASIPGMNTEAFF
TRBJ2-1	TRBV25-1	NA	CASSAHLEQFF
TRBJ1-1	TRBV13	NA	CASSFRALRAFF
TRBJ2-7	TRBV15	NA	CATSRDKGFYEQYF
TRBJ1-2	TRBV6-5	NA	CASSSGGNYGYTF